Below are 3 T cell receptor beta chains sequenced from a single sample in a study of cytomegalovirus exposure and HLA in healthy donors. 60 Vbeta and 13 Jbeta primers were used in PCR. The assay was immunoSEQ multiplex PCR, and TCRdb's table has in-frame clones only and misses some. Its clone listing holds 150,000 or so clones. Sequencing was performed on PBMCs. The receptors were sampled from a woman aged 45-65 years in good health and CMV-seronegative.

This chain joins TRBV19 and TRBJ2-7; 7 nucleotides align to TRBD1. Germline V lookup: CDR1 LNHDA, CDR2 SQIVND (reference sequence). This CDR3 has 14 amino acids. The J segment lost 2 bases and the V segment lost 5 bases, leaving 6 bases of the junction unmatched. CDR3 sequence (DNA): TGTGCCAGTAGTTGGACAGGCCCTACCTACGAGCAGTACTTC. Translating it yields CASSWTGPTYEQYF.

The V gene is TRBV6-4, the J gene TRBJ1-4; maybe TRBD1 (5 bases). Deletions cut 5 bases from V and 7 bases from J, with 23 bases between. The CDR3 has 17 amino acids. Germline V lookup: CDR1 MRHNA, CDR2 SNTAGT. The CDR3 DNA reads TGTGCCAGCAGTAGGCAGGGAATGATTAGGCCGTCTGAAAAACTGTTTTTT. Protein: CASSRQGMIRPSEKLFF.

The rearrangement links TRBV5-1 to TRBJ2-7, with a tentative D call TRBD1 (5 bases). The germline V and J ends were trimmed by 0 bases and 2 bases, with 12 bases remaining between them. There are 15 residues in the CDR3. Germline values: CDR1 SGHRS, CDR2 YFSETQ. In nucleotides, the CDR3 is TGCGCCAGCAGCTTGGAACCTGGACAAGCCTACGAGCAGTACTTC. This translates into CASSLEPGQAYEQYF.